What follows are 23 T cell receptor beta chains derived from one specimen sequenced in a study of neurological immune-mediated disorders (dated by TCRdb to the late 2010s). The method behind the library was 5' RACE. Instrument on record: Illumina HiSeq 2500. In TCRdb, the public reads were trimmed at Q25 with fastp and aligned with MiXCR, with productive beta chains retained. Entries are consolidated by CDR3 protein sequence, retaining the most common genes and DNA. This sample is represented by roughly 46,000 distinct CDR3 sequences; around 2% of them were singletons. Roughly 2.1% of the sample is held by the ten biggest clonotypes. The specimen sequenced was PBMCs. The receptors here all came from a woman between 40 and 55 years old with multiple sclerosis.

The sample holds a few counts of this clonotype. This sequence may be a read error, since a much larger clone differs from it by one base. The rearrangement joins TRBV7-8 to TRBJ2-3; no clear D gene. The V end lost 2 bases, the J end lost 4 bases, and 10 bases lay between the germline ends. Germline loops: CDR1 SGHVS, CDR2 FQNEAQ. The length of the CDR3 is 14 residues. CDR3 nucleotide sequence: TGTGCCAGCAGCTTACGGAAGTACTCAGATACGCAGTATTTT. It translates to CASSLRKYSDTQYF.

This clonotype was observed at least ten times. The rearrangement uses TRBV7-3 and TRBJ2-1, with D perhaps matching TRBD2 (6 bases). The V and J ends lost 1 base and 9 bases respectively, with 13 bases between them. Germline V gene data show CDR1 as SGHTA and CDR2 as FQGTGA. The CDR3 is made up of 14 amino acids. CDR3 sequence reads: CASSLMTAGGEQFF. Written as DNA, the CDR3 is TGTGCCAGCAGCTTAATGACGGCCGGGGGTGAGCAGTTCTTC.

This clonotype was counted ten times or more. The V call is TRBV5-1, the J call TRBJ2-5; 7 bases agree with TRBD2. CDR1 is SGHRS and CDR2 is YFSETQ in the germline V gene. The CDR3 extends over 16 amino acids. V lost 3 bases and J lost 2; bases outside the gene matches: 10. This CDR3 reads CASSSGRSSGQETQYF. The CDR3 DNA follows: TGCGCCAGCAGCTCTGGAAGGTCTAGCGGTCAAGAGACCCAGTACTTC.

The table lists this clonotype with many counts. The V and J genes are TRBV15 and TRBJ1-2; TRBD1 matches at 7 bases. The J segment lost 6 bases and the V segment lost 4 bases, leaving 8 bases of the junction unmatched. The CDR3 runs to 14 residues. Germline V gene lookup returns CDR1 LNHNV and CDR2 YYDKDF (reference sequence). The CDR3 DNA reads TGTGCCACCAGCAAAGACAGGGCGCACCATGGCTACACCTTC. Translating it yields CATSKDRAHHGYTF.

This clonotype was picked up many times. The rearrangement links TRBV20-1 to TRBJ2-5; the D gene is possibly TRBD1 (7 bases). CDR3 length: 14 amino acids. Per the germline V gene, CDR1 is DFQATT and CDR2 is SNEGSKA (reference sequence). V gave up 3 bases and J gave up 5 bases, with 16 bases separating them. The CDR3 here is CSASIVAGGETQYF. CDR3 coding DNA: TGCAGTGCTAGTATCGTGGCAGGGGGGGAGACCCAGTACTTC.

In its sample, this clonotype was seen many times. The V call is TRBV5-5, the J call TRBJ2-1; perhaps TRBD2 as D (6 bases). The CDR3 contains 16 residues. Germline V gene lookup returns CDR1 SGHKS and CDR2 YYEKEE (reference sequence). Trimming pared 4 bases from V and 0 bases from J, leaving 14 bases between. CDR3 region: CASSPTGVLSYNEQFF. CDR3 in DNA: TGTGCCAGCAGCCCGACGGGAGTCCTCTCCTACAATGAGCAGTTCTTC.

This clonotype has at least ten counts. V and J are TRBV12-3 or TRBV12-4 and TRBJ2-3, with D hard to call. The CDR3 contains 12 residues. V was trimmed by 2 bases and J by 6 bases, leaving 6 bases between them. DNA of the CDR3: TGTGCCAGCAGTTTAAGGCAGGATACGCAGTATTTT. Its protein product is CASSLRQDTQYF.

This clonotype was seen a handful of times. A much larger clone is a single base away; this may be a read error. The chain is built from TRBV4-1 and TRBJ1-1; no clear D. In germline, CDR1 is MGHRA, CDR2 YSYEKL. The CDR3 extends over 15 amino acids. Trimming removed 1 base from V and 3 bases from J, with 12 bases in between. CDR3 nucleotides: TGCGCCAGCAGCCAAGTACTAAAGGGCCACACTGAAGCTTTCTTT. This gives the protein CASSQVLKGHTEAFF.

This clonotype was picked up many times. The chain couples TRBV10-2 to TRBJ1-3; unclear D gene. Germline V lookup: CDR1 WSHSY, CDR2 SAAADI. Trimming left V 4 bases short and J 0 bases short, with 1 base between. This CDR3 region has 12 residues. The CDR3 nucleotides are TGCGCCAGCAGTGGCTCTGGAAACACCATATATTTT. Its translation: CASSGSGNTIYF.

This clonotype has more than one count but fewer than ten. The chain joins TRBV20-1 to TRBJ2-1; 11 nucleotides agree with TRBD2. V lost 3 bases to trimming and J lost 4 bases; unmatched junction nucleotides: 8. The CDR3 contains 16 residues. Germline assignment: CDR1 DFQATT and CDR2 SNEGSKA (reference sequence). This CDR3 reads CSASSASGGRYNEQFF. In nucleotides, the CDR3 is TGCAGTGCTAGTTCGGCTAGCGGGGGGCGATACAATGAGCAGTTCTTC.

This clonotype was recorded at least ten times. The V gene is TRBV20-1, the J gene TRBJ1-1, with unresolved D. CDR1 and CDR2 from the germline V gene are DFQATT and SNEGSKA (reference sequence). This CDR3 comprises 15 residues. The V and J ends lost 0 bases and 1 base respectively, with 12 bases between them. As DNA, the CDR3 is TGCAGTGCTAGAGATATGAGACCCGCGAACACTGAAGCTTTCTTT. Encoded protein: CSARDMRPANTEAFF.

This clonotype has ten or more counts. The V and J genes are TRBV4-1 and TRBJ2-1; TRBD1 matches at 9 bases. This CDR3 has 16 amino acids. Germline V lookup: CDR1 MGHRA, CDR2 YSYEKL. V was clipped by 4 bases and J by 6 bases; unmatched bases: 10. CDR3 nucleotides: TGCGCCAGCAGCCTTCTCGGACAGGGGAAGGGCAATGAGCAGTTCTTC. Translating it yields CASSLLGQGKGNEQFF.

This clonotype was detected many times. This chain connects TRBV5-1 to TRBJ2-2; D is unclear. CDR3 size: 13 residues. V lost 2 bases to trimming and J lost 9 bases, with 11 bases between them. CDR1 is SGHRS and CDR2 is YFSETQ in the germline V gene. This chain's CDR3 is CASSFSSSWELFF. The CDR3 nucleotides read TGCGCCAGCAGCTTCTCTAGTTCCTGGGAGCTGTTTTTT.

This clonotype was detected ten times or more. The CDR3 DNA reads TGCGCCAGCAGCTTCGAGGGGGCGGGTGAAAAACTGTTTTTT. It yields the protein CASSFEGAGEKLFF. The chain combines TRBV5-1 with TRBJ1-4; the match to TRBD1 covers 7 bases. Looked up from germline, CDR1 is SGHRS and CDR2 is YFSETQ. CDR3 length equals 14 residues. The J segment lost 7 bases and the V segment lost 2 bases, leaving 5 bases of the junction unmatched.

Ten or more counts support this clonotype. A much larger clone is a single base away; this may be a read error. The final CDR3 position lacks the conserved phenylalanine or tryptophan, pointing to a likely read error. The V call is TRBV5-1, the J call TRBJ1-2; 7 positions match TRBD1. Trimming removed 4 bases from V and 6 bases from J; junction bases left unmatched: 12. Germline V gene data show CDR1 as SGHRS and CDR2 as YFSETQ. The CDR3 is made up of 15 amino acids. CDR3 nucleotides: TGCGCCAGCAGCAACGGACAGGTAGAGGGACATGGCTACACCTGC. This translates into CASSNGQVEGHGYTC.

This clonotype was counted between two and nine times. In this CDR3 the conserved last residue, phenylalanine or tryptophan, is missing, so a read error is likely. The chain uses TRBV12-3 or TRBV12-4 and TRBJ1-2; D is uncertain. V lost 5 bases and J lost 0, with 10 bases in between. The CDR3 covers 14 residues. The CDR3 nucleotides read TGTGCCAGCAGTAGAGAGGCTTCTAACTATGGCTACACCTGC. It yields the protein CASSREASNYGYTC.

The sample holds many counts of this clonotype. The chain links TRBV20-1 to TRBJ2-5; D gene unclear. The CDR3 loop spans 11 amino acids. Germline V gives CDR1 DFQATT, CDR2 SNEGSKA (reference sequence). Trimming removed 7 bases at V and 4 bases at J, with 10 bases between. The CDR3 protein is CSVSSRETQYF. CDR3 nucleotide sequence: TGCAGTGTATCAAGCCGAGAGACCCAGTACTTC.

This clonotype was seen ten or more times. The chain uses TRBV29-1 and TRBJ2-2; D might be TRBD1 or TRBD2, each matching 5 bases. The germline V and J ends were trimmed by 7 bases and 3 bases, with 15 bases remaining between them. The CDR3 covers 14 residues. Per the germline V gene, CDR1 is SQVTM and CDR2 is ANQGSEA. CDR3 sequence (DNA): TGCAGCGCCAAGAGGGGTCAGGACACCGGGGAGCTGTTTTTT. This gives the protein CSAKRGQDTGELFF.

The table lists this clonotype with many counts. The CDR3 DNA sequence: TGTGCCAGCAGCTCGGGACAGGGGGGCGAGCAGTACTTC. This gives the protein CASSSGQGGEQYF. The rearrangement uses TRBV7-8 and TRBJ2-7; the match to TRBD1 covers 11 bases. Germline CDR1 is SGHVS and CDR2 is FQNEAQ. V dropped 4 bases and J dropped 6; count of bases not matched to a gene: 2. The CDR3 is made up of 13 amino acids.

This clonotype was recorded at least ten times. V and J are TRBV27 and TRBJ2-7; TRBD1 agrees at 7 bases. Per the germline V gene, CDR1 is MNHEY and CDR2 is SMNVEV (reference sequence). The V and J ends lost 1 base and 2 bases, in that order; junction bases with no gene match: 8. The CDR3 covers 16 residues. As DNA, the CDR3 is TGTGCCAGCAGTTTATTTGGGGACAGTGGGACCTACGAGCAGTACTTC. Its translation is CASSLFGDSGTYEQYF.

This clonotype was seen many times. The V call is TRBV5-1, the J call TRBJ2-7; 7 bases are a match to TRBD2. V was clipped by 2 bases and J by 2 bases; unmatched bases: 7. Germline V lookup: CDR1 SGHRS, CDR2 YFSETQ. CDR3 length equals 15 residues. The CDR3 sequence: CASSFRVAGTYEQYF. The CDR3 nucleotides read TGCGCCAGCAGCTTTAGGGTAGCGGGCACCTACGAGCAGTACTTC. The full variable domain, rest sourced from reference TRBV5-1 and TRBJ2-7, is KAGVTQTPRYLIKTRGQQVTLSCSPISGHRSVSWYQQTPGQGLQFLFEYFSETQRNKGNFPGRFSGRQFSNSRSEMNVSTLELGDSALYLCASSFRVAGTYEQYFGPGTRLTVT.

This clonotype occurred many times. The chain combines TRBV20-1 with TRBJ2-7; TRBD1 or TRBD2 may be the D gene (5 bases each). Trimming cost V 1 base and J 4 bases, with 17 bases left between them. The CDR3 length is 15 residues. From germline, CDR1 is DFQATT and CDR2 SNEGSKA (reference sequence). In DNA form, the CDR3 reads TGCAGTGCTAGAGCTCGGGGAAGGGGCGAGTACGAGCAGTACTTC. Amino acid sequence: CSARARGRGEYEQYF.

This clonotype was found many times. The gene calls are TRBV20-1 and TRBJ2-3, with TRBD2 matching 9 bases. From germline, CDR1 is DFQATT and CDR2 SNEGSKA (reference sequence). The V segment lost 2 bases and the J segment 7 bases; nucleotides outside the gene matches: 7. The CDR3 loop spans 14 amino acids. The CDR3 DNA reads TGCAGTGCTAGACTAGCGGGGCGATGGAATACGCAGTATTTT. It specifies CSARLAGRWNTQYF.